The clone carrying this TCR beta chain came up once. What it binds is not known. This sample was included in a study of cytomegalovirus exposure and HLA in healthy donors. Study-level information: Out of approximately 170 million T cells, an earlier analysis found fewer than 140 million unique TCR beta sequences in total. Some 85 million unique TCRs from HLA-typed donors were held in an early data release.

Whole-study findings and limits: In a later analysis, common viral pathogens appeared linked to several of the most significant clusters.

The PCR had 60 Vbeta and 13 Jbeta primers. Profiled with immunoSEQ multiplex PCR; TCRdb holds only in-frame clones, not every one. The table includes 140,000 to 150,000 clones, 75% to 90% detected once. Losses at the gene ends were 6 bases for V and 5 bases for J; bases not matched to a gene: 7. There are 14 residues in the CDR3. Germline loops: CDR1 MNHNS, CDR2 SASEGT. This TCR was sampled from a woman in her twenties or thirties in good health and CMV-seronegative. The rearrangement uses TRBV6-1 and TRBJ1-2; TRBD1 agrees at 9 bases. The sample comprised PBMCs. The CDR3 DNA sequence: TGTGCCAGCAGCACTTACGGGACAGGGTATGGCTACACCTTC. This codes for CASSTYGTGYGYTF.